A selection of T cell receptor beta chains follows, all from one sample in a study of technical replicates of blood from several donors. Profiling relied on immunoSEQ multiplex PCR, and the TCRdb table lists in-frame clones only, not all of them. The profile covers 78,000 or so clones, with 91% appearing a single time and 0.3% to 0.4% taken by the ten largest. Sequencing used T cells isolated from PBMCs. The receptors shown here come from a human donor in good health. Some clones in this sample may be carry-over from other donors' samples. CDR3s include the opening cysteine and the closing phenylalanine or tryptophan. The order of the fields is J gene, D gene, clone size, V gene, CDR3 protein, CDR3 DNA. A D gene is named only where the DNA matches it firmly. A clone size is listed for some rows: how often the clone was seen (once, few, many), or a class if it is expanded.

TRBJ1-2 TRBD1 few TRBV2 CASSGTATNYGYTF TGTGCCAGCTCCGGGACAGCAACTAACTATGGCTACACCTTC
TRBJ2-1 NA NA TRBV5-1 CASSLERANEQFF TGCGCCAGCAGCTTGGAGAGGGCTAATGAGCAGTTCTTC
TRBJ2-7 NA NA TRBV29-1 CSAQFHEQYF TGCAGCGCGCAGTTCCACGAGCAGTACTTC
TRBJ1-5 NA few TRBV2 CASGQYSNQPQHF TGTGCCAGCGGACAGTATAGCAATCAGCCCCAGCATTTT
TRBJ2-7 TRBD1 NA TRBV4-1 CASSQGDRVYEQYF TGCGCCAGCAGCCAAGGCGACAGGGTCTACGAGCAGTACTTC
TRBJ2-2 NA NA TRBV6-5 CASSYRGASVAGELFF TGTGCCAGCAGTTACAGGGGCGCTTCTGTGGCCGGGGAGCTGTTTTTT
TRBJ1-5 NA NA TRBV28 CASSFNSNQPQHF TGTGCCAGCAGTTTCAATAGCAATCAGCCCCAGCATTTT
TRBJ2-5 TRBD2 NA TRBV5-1 CASSSGRGVETQYF TGCGCCAGCAGTTCCGGGAGGGGAGTCGAGACCCAGTACTTC
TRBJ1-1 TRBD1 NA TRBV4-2 CASSQVQGDTEAFF TGTGCCAGCAGCCAAGTTCAGGGGGACACTGAAGCTTTCTTT
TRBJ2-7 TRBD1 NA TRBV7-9 CASSIKGDSRYEQYF TGTGCCAGCAGCATAAAAGGGGACAGCCGCTACGAGCAGTACTTC
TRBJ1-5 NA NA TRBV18 CATGQYSNQPQHF TGTGCCACCGGACAGTATAGCAATCAGCCCCAGCATTTT
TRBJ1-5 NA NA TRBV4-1 CASSQGRGAQPQHF TGCGCCAGCAGCCAAGGGCGGGGGGCCCAGCCCCAGCATTTT
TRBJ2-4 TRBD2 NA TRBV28 CASLDFGLAGTKNIQYF TGTGCCAGCCTAGATTTCGGACTAGCGGGAACTAAAAACATTCAGTACTTC
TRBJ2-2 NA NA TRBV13 CASSLGGGPHTGELFF TGTGCCAGCAGCTTAGGGGGGGGACCTCACACCGGGGAGCTGTTTTTT
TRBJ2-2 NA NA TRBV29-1 CSVEDPGPLTGELFF TGCAGCGTTGAAGACCCTGGGCCTCTCACCGGGGAGCTGTTTTTT
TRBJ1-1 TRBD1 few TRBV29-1 CSAGQVEAFF TGCAGCGCCGGACAGGTTGAAGCTTTCTTT